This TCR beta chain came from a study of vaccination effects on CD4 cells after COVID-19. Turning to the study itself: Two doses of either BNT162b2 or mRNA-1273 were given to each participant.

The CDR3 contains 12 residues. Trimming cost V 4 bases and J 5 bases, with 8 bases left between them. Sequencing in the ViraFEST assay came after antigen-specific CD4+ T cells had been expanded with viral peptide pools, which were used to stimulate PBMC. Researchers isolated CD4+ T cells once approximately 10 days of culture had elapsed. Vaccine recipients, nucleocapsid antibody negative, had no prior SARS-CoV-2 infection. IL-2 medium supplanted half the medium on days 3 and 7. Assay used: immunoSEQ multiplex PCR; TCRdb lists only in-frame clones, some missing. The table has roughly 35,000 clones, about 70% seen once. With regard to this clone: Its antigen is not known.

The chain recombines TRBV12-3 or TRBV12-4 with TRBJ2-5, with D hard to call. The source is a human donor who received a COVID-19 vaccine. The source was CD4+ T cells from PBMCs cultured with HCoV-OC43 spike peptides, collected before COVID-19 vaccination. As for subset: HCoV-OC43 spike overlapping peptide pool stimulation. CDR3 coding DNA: TGTGCCAGCAGTTCCCCCGCGGAGACCCAGTACTTC. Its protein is CASSSPAETQYF.